These T cell receptor beta chains were read from a single sample in a study of blood T cell repertoires in COVID-19. Sequencing was performed with immunoSEQ multiplex PCR; in TCRdb, only in-frame clones are kept and a portion is missing. The repertoire holds 190,000 or so clones, more than 85% seen once, with around 2.7% in the top ten. Sequencing input: peripheral blood. These receptors all stem from a man between 40 and 49 years old with active or convalescent COVID-19. Both conserved end residues are part of each CDR3. The D gene is left open where the match is weak. Expanded clones get a size class; other rows say once, few or many, or leave the size out.

>-|TRBJ2-3|TRBV6-1|-
TGTGCCAGCAGTGAAGCGCGGGGAACTACAGATACGCAGTATTTT
CASSEARGTTDTQYF
>-|TRBJ2-5|TRBV5-1|TRBD1
TGCGCCAGCACCGATGGACAGGGGAGACAAGAGACCCAGTACTTC
CASTDGQGRQETQYF
>-|TRBJ2-3|TRBV11-2|-
TGTGCCAGCAGACACCTGGGGGGGGCCAGCACAGATACGCAGTATTTT
CASRHLGGASTDTQYF
>-|TRBJ2-1|TRBV11-3|TRBD2
TGTGCCAGCACGGAGCGGGGGGGCCGTTCCTACAATGAGCAGTTCTTC
CASTERGGRSYNEQFF
>-|TRBJ2-7|TRBV4-1|TRBD1
TGCGCCAGCAGGCAGACAGGGGACGACGAGCAGTACTTC
CASRQTGDDEQYF
>once|TRBJ2-2|TRBV12-3/TRBV12-4|-
TGTGCCAGCAGTTTGGGGGGCGGGGAGCTGTTTTTT
CASSLGGGELFF
>-|TRBJ1-1|TRBV19|-
TGTGCCAGTAGTGCGGGAGGGACTGAAGCTTTCTTT
CASSAGGTEAFF
>-|TRBJ2-4|TRBV28|-
TGTGCCAGCAGTACAGGGATTTTAAACATTCAGTACTTC
CASSTGILNIQYF
>-|TRBJ2-7|TRBV5-5|-
TGTGCCAGCAACTCACCGGGGGATAGGAACGAGCAGTACTTC
CASNSPGDRNEQYF
>once|TRBJ1-3|TRBV3-1/TRBV3-2|-
TGTGCCAGCAGCCACAACAGGTTCTCTGGAAACACCATATATTTT
CASSHNRFSGNTIYF
>-|TRBJ1-1|TRBV28|-
TGTGCCAGCAGTTTAGGGGGGATGGGAGCTTTCTTT
CASSLGGMGAFF
>-|TRBJ2-1|TRBV5-4|TRBD2
TGTGCCAGCAGCTTAAAACTAGCGGGGGGGTGGTCCTACAATGAGCAGTTCTTC
CASSLKLAGGWSYNEQFF
>few|TRBJ1-6|TRBV6-6|-
TGTGCCAGCAGCTACGCTCCGGGACTCCCGAGCTCCTATAATTCACCCCTCCACTTT
CASSYAPGLPSSYNSPLHF
>-|TRBJ1-1|TRBV29-1|TRBD1
TGCAGCGTTGAAGATTTGGGACAGGGGGTTTCGGCTGAAGCTTTCTTT
CSVEDLGQGVSAEAFF
>-|TRBJ1-2|TRBV4-2|TRBD1
TGTGCCAGCAGCACAATACGGGACAGGGCTAACTATGGCTACACCTTC
CASSTIRDRANYGYTF
>-|TRBJ2-7|TRBV6-4|-
TGTGCCAGCAGTGACTCTCGGGGGGCGCTTTCCTACGAGCAGTACTTC
CASSDSRGALSYEQYF
>-|TRBJ1-5|TRBV28|TRBD1
TGTGCCAGCAGTTCCCGACAGGGCGATGATCAGCCCCAGCATTTT
CASSSRQGDDQPQHF
>-|TRBJ2-5|TRBV3-1/TRBV3-2|TRBD2
TGTGCCAGCAGCCAAGATTGGGCTAGCGGGGGGATTAAAGAGACCCAGTACTTC
CASSQDWASGGIKETQYF
>-|TRBJ2-1|TRBV5-1|TRBD1
TGCGCCAGCAGCTTGGTTCGGAGACAGGGCCCCTACAATGAGCAGTTCTTC
CASSLVRRQGPYNEQFF
>-|TRBJ2-3|TRBV7-9|-
TGTGCCAGCAGCCCCTTTCGGATAGGGGAGCAGTATTTT
CASSPFRIGEQYF
>-|TRBJ1-5|TRBV7-2|-
TGTGCCAGCAGCTTGCAGGGTGGTCAGCCCCAGCATTTT
CASSLQGGQPQHF
>once|TRBJ1-1|TRBV3-1/TRBV3-2|TRBD1
TGTGCCAGCAGCCAAGATTCCATAAGGGGGCAAACTGAAGCTTTCTTT
CASSQDSIRGQTEAFF
>once|TRBJ1-4|TRBV7-9|-
TGTGCCAGCAGCTTAGAGGGCAGGGTAGGTGAAAAACTGTTTTTT
CASSLEGRVGEKLFF